Following are 30 T cell receptor beta chains from one sample sequenced in a study of blood T cells in healthy people across ages. Next came a second PCR, run for about 7 to 11 cycles, which used a sample-barcoded 5' primer along with a J-beta primer mix. Each CDR3 protein gets one entry after TCRdb re-called the 5' RACE reads with MiXCR. Of about 770,000 distinct CDR3 sequences listed, around two fifths were seen once; the top ten hold about 19%. Sequenced input: blood. The origin of the receptors is a man aged 55-75 years in good health.

This rearrangement joins TRBV5-4 to TRBJ2-1; D is undetermined. This CDR3 spans 14 amino acids. Trimming took 2 bases from V and 5 from J, leaving 11 bases between them. Germline CDR1 and CDR2: SGHNT and YYREEE (reference sequence). CDR3 sequence reads: CASSFGDPDNEQFF. CDR3 nucleotides: TGTGCCAGCAGCTTTGGAGATCCCGACAATGAGCAGTTCTTC.

The chain has TRBV10-3 and TRBJ1-2; possible D gene TRBD1, 5 bases. CDR3 length: 15 residues. The germline V gene encodes CDR1 ENHRY and CDR2 SYGVKD. V lost 2 bases and J lost 4, with 14 bases in between. CDR3 sequence (DNA): TGTGCCATCAGTGAGGAGGTCGGGGGGGGCTATGGCTACACCTTC. This encodes CAISEEVGGGYGYTF.

The table lists this clonotype with a count of one. CDR3 sequence: CASSALGWGGADNEQFF. The CDR3 DNA follows: TGTGCCAGCAGCGCACTGGGCTGGGGGGGCGCTGACAATGAGCAGTTCTTC. V usage is TRBV11-3 and J usage is TRBJ2-1; TRBD2 is a possible D gene (7 bases). Between the trimmed V and J ends, which lost 5 bases and 5 bases, there was a span of 22 bases. CDR3 length equals 17 residues. CDR1 is SGHNT, CDR2 YENEEA, per germline.

Only a few counts were recorded for this clonotype. The chain is built from TRBV20-1 and TRBJ2-1, with a possible D match to TRBD2 (6 bases). Near its end, the DNA agrees better with TRBJ2-7, so the J call may be wrong. The V gene's germline CDR1 is DFQATT and CDR2 SNEGSKA (reference sequence). The CDR3 covers 15 residues. CDR3 amino acids: CSALSGGSSYNEQYF. DNA for the CDR3: TGCAGTGCCCTGAGTGGGGGGAGCTCCTACAATGAGCAGTACTTC.

CDR3 coding DNA: TGTGCCAGCAGCGTTACACCGGGACACCAGTACTTC. It encodes CASSVTPGHQYF. The chain uses TRBV9 and TRBJ2-7; D possibly corresponds to TRBD1 (6 bases). V was clipped by 2 bases and J by 10 bases, with 13 bases between them. The CDR3 has 12 amino acids. Germline lookup yields CDR1 SGDLS and CDR2 YYNGEE. The full variable domain, completed using reference TRBV9 and TRBJ2-7, is DSGVTQTPKHLITATGQRVTLRCSPRSGDLSVYWYQQSLDQGLQFLIQYYNGEERAKGNILERFSAQQFPDLHSELNLSSLELGDSALYFCASSVTPGHQYFGPGTRLTVT.

CDR3 DNA sequence: TGTGCCAGCGGACAGGGAGTAGACGAGCAGTACTTC. Residues: CASGQGVDEQYF. V is TRBV12-3 or TRBV12-4 and J is TRBJ2-5, with 8 bases aligning to TRBD1. The DNA end favors TRBJ2-7, so the J call may be wrong. The length of the CDR3 is 12 residues.

This clonotype was counted a few times. The V call is TRBV2, the J call TRBJ2-3, with unresolved D. Germline CDR1 and CDR2: SNHLY and FYNNEI. The CDR3 is 14 residues long. V dropped 2 bases and J dropped 0 bases, with 6 bases sitting between them. The CDR3 coding sequence is TGTGCCAGCAGTGAAAGGCAGAGCACAGATACGCAGTATTTT. This encodes CASSERQSTDTQYF.

The rearrangement joins TRBV20-1 to TRBJ2-5; TRBD1 might be the D (7 bases). The CDR3 runs 13 residues. Trimming removed 5 bases at V and 5 bases at J, with 15 bases between. The germline CDR1 and CDR2 sequences are DFQATT and SNEGSKA (reference sequence). This CDR3 is CSAPETGRETQYF. The CDR3 DNA follows: TGCAGTGCTCCCGAGACAGGGAGGGAGACCCAGTACTTC.

This clonotype was counted between two and nine times. The V call is TRBV7-2, the J call TRBJ2-2; D ambiguous. Germline values: CDR1 SGHTA, CDR2 FQGNSA. V lost 1 base to trimming and J lost 1 base, with 7 bases between them. CDR3 length: 15 residues. This CDR3 is CASSLVAVNTGELFF. The DNA for the CDR3 is TGTGCCAGCAGCTTAGTGGCGGTGAACACCGGGGAGCTGTTTTTT.

This clonotype appeared a few times. CDR3 region: CASSPWQLGYEQYF. DNA of the CDR3: TGTGCCAGCAGTCCCTGGCAACTCGGATACGAGCAGTACTTC. V is TRBV11-2 and J is TRBJ2-7; D not certain. The germline V and J ends were trimmed by 6 bases and 4 bases, with 16 bases remaining between them. The germline V gene encodes CDR1 SGHAT and CDR2 FQNNGV. This CDR3 has 14 amino acids.

The chain carries TRBV29-1 and TRBJ2-7; D is perhaps TRBD2 (5 bases). CDR1 SQVTM and CDR2 ANQGSEA come from the germline V gene. The CDR3 is 12 amino acids. V was clipped by 7 bases and J by 5 bases, with 15 bases between them. The CDR3 sequence is CSGQLGRNEQYF. CDR3 DNA sequence: TGCAGCGGTCAACTAGGTCGAAACGAGCAGTACTTC.

The chain employs TRBV27 and TRBJ1-1; the match to TRBD1 covers 9 bases. V trimming: 3 bases; J trimming: 6 bases; junction bases outside the gene matches: 5. The CDR3 length is 14 residues. Germline assignment: CDR1 MNHEY and CDR2 SMNVEV (reference sequence). DNA for the CDR3: TGTGCCAGCAGTTTGACAGGGGGGCTCTCTGAAGCTTTCTTT. Translating it yields CASSLTGGLSEAFF.

This sequence joins TRBV7-2 and TRBJ1-4; the match to TRBD1 covers 9 bases. This CDR3 spans 16 amino acids. Germline V gene lookup returns CDR1 SGHTA and CDR2 FQGNSA. The V segment lost 5 bases and the J segment 7 bases; nucleotides outside the gene matches: 11. CDR3 DNA sequence: TGTGCCAGCAGCGTCCCTAACAGGGGGCGCCGTGAAAAACTGTTTTTT. It specifies CASSVPNRGRREKLFF.

In this sample, this clonotype turned up a few times. The chain is built from TRBV11-1 and TRBJ2-7, with D possibly being TRBD1 or TRBD2 (5 bases each). CDR3 length: 14 amino acids. From germline, CDR1 is SGHAT and CDR2 FQDESV (reference sequence). Trimming took off 1 base at V and 3 bases at J, with 10 bases between the two ends. CDR3 in DNA: TGTGCCAGCAGCTTAGACGAGGGGAACTACGAGCAGTACTTC. Protein product: CASSLDEGNYEQYF. Full variable domain (missing parts from reference TRBV11-1 and TRBJ2-7): EAEVAQSPRYKITEKSQAVAFWCDPISGHATLYWYRQILGQGPELLVQFQDESVVDDSQLPKDRFSAERLKGVDSTLKIQPAELGDSAMYLCASSLDEGNYEQYFGPGTRLTVT.

This chain joins TRBV20-1 and TRBJ1-4; D remains ambiguous. The V end was cut by 1 base, the J end by 7 bases, with 16 bases between. Germline V gene data show CDR1 as DFQATT and CDR2 as SNEGSKA (reference sequence). CDR3 length: 15 residues. CDR3 sequence reads: CSARAPSLSAEKLFF. The CDR3 bases are TGCAGTGCTAGAGCCCCGTCCCTCTCGGCTGAAAAACTGTTTTTT.

This clonotype was seen a single time. This sequence joins TRBV7-2 and TRBJ2-3; maybe TRBD2 (5 bases). The CDR3 has 16 residues. V shed 3 bases and J shed 0 bases, with 13 bases lying between them. Germline V CDR1 and CDR2: SGHTA, FQGNSA. The CDR3 nucleotides read TGTGCCAGCAGCTTCTCGGCTGGACTTAGCACAGATACGCAGTATTTT. Translated, it gives CASSFSAGLSTDTQYF.

The rearrangement links TRBV7-2 to TRBJ2-7; D unresolved. Trimming took off 4 bases at V and 7 bases at J, with 11 bases between the two ends. This CDR3 has 12 amino acids. Germline loops: CDR1 SGHTA, CDR2 FQGNSA. CDR3 amino acids: CASSSSLGEQYF. As DNA, the CDR3 is TGTGCCAGCAGCTCCTCCCTGGGAGAGCAGTACTTC.

This clonotype was seen a single time. The chain recombines TRBV6-2 or TRBV6-3 with TRBJ2-1; maybe TRBD2 (6 bases). The J call may be faulty, since TRBJ2-7 better matches the DNA end. This CDR3 region has 18 residues. Germline V lookup: CDR1 MNHEY, CDR2 SVGEGT. The CDR3 reads CASSYPLGGHHSYNEQYF. The CDR3 DNA is TGTGCCAGCAGTTACCCTCTAGGAGGGCACCACTCCTACAATGAGCAGTACTTC.

This clonotype was detected a few times. V usage is TRBV5-6 and J usage is TRBJ1-6; 7 bases align to TRBD1. The J segment lost 8 bases and the V segment lost 4 bases, leaving 12 bases of the junction unmatched. This CDR3 contains 16 residues. Germline values: CDR1 SGHDT, CDR2 YYEEEE. This CDR3 reads CASSDVGGGADSPLHF. CDR3 bases: TGTGCCAGCAGCGATGTTGGAGGGGGCGCCGATTCACCCCTCCACTTT.

The chain uses TRBV28 and TRBJ1-5; a possible D gene is TRBD1 (6 bases). Germline lookup yields CDR1 MDHEN and CDR2 SYDVKM. V lost 6 bases and J lost 8, with 8 bases in between. This CDR3 contains 11 residues. The chain's CDR3 is CASSHREPQHF. Written as DNA, the CDR3 is TGTGCCAGCAGCCACAGGGAGCCCCAGCATTTT.

The chain carries TRBV11-2 and TRBJ2-2; 7 nucleotides align to TRBD1. Per germline, CDR1 SGHAT and CDR2 FQNNGV. The CDR3 is 16 amino acids. V shed 4 bases, J shed 7 bases, and the junction held 12 bases outside the gene matches. The DNA for the CDR3 is TGTGCCAGCAGCTCCCCCGCGAGGGGGCTTGGCGGGGAGCTGTTTTTT. Its translation is CASSSPARGLGGELFF.

This chain uses TRBV5-1 with TRBJ2-1; D gene ambiguous. V was shortened by 7 bases and J by 8 bases, with 22 bases between the two germline ends. This CDR3 region has 15 residues. The germline gives CDR1 SGHRS, CDR2 YFSETQ. The CDR3 region is CASCLASTSVHEQFF. CDR3 nucleotide sequence: TGCGCCAGCTGTTTGGCTAGTACATCTGTACATGAGCAGTTCTTC.

This clonotype was seen more than once but under ten times. The rearrangement joins TRBV7-2 to TRBJ2-1; TRBD2 matches 7 bases. Germline V lookup: CDR1 SGHTA, CDR2 FQGNSA. The CDR3 is 15 amino acids. Trimming removed 1 base from V and 4 bases from J; junction bases left unmatched: 4. The CDR3 reads CASSLERAGYNEQFF. The CDR3 DNA is TGTGCCAGCAGCTTAGAACGAGCGGGGTACAATGAGCAGTTCTTC.

This chain links TRBV14 with TRBJ1-2; D might be TRBD1 (5 bases). The germline CDR1 and CDR2 sequences are SGHDN and FVKESK. V lost 3 bases to trimming and J lost 2 bases, with 16 bases between them. The CDR3 contains 16 residues. The CDR3 DNA follows: TGTGCCAGCAGCCAGGGCCCGGGGGGGTCCAACTATGGCTACACCTTC. This codes for CASSQGPGGSNYGYTF.

Points on this clonotype: Relative to the germline gene, one junction end is altered; a read error may explain this. V and J are TRBV28 and TRBJ1-2; unclear D gene. CDR3 length: 16 residues. The germline V gene encodes CDR1 MDHEN and CDR2 SYDVKM. The chain's CDR3 is CASSFPSRAGSVGCTF. The DNA for the CDR3 is TGTGCCAGCAGCTTCCCTTCGCGGGCCGGCTCGGTCGGCTGCACCTTC.

CDR3 coding DNA: TGTGCCAGCAGAGTACACTTGAACACTGAAGCTTTCTTT. This gives the protein CASRVHLNTEAFF. J is TRBJ1-1 and V is TRBV6-5; no clear D. Germline-derived CDR1 and CDR2 are MNHEY and SVGAGI. The V end lost 6 bases, the J end lost 0 bases, and 8 bases lay between the germline ends. CDR3 length: 13 amino acids.

V and J are TRBV11-2 and TRBJ2-1; TRBD1 might be the D (6 bases). This CDR3 is 13 amino acids long. Trimming left V 2 bases short and J 8 bases short, with 10 bases between. The V gene's germline CDR1 is SGHAT and CDR2 FQNNGV. The chain's CDR3 is CASSLLGADEQFF. As DNA, the CDR3 is TGTGCCAGCAGCTTATTGGGGGCGGATGAGCAGTTCTTC.

This clonotype was found many times. The V call is TRBV7-9, the J call TRBJ2-5, with unresolved D. Trimming took 1 base from V and 5 from J, leaving 11 bases between them. The CDR3 has 14 residues. Germline V gene lookup returns CDR1 SEHNR and CDR2 FQNEAQ (reference sequence). CDR3 sequence reads: CASSLGRVLETQYF. The CDR3 region has the DNA TGTGCCAGCAGCTTAGGTCGCGTCCTCGAGACCCAGTACTTC.

The chain recombines TRBV12-3 or TRBV12-4 with TRBJ2-1; the match to TRBD2 covers 12 bases. The CDR3 sequence is 15 residues long. V lost 6 bases to trimming and J lost 5 bases; unmatched junction nucleotides: 5. DNA of the CDR3: TGTGCCAGCAGAAAACTAGCGGGGGGCCACAATGAGCAGTTCTTC. As protein: CASRKLAGGHNEQFF.

Details on this clonotype: Relative to the germline gene, one junction end is altered; a read error may explain this. The chain couples TRBV4-1 to TRBJ2-5; perhaps TRBD1 as D (5 bases). Germline assignment: CDR1 MGHRA and CDR2 YSYEKL. This CDR3 region has 16 residues. In DNA form, the CDR3 reads TGCGTCAGCAGCCAAGACAGAGCAGGGATCCAAGAGACCCAGTACTTC. As protein: CVSSQDRAGIQETQYF.